Listed here are 11 T cell receptor beta chains from one sample, sequenced in a study of T cell changes during pregnancy in multiple sclerosis (dated by TCRdb to between 2018 and 2021). The library was built by means of the immunoSEQ multiplex PCR assay. TCRdb retrieved this table from immuneACCESS and kept in-frame rearrangements only. Not all clones are present; in checked studies, unresolved V genes account for under half, and no reason is known for the remainder. Within this sample are just under 60,000 clones, with around 93% of them counted one time only. Around 0.85% of the sample goes to the ten largest clones. Here the sequenced sample was peripheral blood, taken in the first trimester of pregnancy. The source is a female donor with multiple sclerosis, enrolled in a pregnancy study.

The chain is built from TRBV18 and TRBJ2-7, with 7 bases aligning to TRBD2. The CDR3 covers 13 residues. Germline V gene lookup returns CDR1 KGHSH and CDR2 LQKENI. V gave up 4 bases and J gave up 1 base; unmatched junction bases: 1. The CDR3 DNA is TGTGCCAGCTCACGGGAGGGATCCTACGAGCAGTACTTC. Translated, it gives CASSREGSYEQYF.

This chain uses TRBV10-2 with TRBJ1-1; possible D gene TRBD1, 5 bases. Deletions cut 6 bases from V and 3 bases from J, with 8 bases between. CDR1 is WSHSY, CDR2 SAAADI, per germline. This CDR3 is 12 amino acids long. The CDR3 is CASRPGDTEAFF. Here the CDR3 DNA reads TGCGCCAGCAGACCGGGGGACACTGAAGCTTTCTTT.

This chain joins TRBV6-5 and TRBJ2-7; D perhaps matches TRBD1 (7 bases). There are 12 residues in the CDR3. The germline V gene encodes CDR1 MNHEY and CDR2 SVGAGI. V was pared by 11 bases and J by 3 bases, with 14 bases between. The CDR3 region is CAANRGGYEQYF. The CDR3 bases are TGTGCCGCAAACAGGGGAGGCTACGAGCAGTACTTC.

The chain couples TRBV9 to TRBJ1-6, with 7 bases matching TRBD1. CDR1 and CDR2 (germline): SGDLS, YYNGEE. The CDR3 has 16 residues. The junction had 6 bases not matched to a gene; V was cut back by 4 bases and J by 2 bases. As DNA, the CDR3 is TGTGCCAGCAGCCCGACGACAGGGCCCTATAATTCACCCCTCCACTTT. The encoded protein is CASSPTTGPYNSPLHF.

This clone turned up a few times. This sequence joins TRBV4-3 and TRBJ1-6, with 11 nucleotides matching TRBD1. Per germline, CDR1 LGHNA and CDR2 YSLEER. The CDR3 has 16 residues. Trimming took 1 base from V and 9 from J; bases not matched to a gene: 5. CDR3 residues: CASSQAPGQGGSPLHF. The CDR3 coding sequence is TGCGCCAGCAGCCAAGCGCCGGGACAGGGGGGTTCACCCCTCCACTTT.

V is TRBV10-3 and J is TRBJ2-7, with D maybe TRBD1 (5 bases). The germline CDR1 and CDR2 sequences are ENHRY and SYGVKD. Trimming cost V 8 bases and J 4 bases, with 12 bases left between them. This CDR3 has 12 residues. Written as DNA, the CDR3 is TGTGCCATCTCTTTACCAGGGTACGAGCAGTACTTC. Amino acid sequence: CAISLPGYEQYF.

The V gene is TRBV2, the J gene TRBJ1-5; no clear D. Germline V lookup: CDR1 SNHLY, CDR2 FYNNEI. Trimming cost V 5 bases and J 0 bases, with 23 bases left between them. The CDR3 has 19 residues. CDR3: CASSPPSVKLVDSNQPQHF. The CDR3 DNA is TGTGCCAGCAGTCCCCCTTCTGTCAAACTCGTCGATAGCAATCAGCCCCAGCATTTT.

The chain carries TRBV13 and TRBJ1-4; weak D call: TRBD1 (6 bases). The length of the CDR3 is 14 residues. Germline V gene sequence: CDR1 PRHDT, CDR2 FYEKMQ (reference sequence). V was pared by 2 bases and J by 5 bases, with 9 bases between. CDR3: CASSLRTANEKLFF. As DNA, the CDR3 is TGTGCCAGCAGCTTAAGGACAGCCAATGAAAAACTGTTTTTT.

V usage is TRBV19 and J usage is TRBJ2-1, with 9 bases aligning to TRBD2. Germline assignment: CDR1 LNHDA and CDR2 SQIVND (reference sequence). This CDR3 spans 17 amino acids. With 2 bases clipped from V and 4 bases from J, the junction kept 9 bases outside the gene matches. This CDR3 is CASSITRLAGLYNEQFF. CDR3 nucleotides: TGTGCCAGTAGTATAACCCGCCTAGCGGGGCTGTACAATGAGCAGTTCTTC.

V is TRBV7-3 and J is TRBJ2-1; 7 positions agree with TRBD2. This CDR3 has 15 amino acids. The trim removed 4 bases at V and 2 bases at J, leaving 5 bases unmatched. CDR1 is SGHTA, CDR2 FQGTGA, per germline. The CDR3 reads CASSSTSEAYNEQFF. CDR3 sequence (DNA): TGTGCCAGCAGCTCTACTAGCGAGGCCTACAATGAGCAGTTCTTC.

The rearrangement links TRBV15 to TRBJ2-7; TRBD2 might be the D (6 bases). Trimming took off 3 bases at V and 7 bases at J, with 10 bases between the two ends. Germline V gene sequence: CDR1 LNHNV, CDR2 YYDKDF (reference sequence). The CDR3 consists of 12 residues. For the CDR3, the DNA is TGTGCCACCAGCAGGGGACTTGGGGAGCAGTACTTC. Translation gives CATSRGLGEQYF.